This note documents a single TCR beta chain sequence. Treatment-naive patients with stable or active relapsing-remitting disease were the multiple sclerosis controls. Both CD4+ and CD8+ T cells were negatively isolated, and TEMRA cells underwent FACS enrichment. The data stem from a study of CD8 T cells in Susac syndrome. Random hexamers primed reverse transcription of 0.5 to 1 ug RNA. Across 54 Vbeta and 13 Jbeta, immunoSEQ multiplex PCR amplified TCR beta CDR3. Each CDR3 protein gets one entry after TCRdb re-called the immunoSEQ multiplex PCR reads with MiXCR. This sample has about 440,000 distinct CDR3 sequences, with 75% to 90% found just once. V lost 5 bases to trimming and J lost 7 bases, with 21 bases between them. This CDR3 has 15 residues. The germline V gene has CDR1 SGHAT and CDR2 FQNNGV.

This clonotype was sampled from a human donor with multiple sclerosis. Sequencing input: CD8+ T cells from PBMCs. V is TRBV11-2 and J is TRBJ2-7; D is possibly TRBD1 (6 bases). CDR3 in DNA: TGTGCCAGCAGCACAAATAGGGACACCCACATTGAGCAGTACTTC. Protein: CASSTNRDTHIEQYF.